Below, 32 T cell receptor beta chains from the same sample are listed, as sequenced in a study of early T cells in non-severe SARS-CoV-2 infection. TCRdb recomputed calls from the 5' RACE reads with MiXCR, one row per CDR3 protein. Of tens of thousands of distinct CDR3 sequences in the sample, about an eighth are singletons; the top ten hold roughly 1.4%. The sequenced sample was whole blood. The receptors here all came from an adult who was a healthcare worker with PCR-confirmed SARS-CoV-2 infection or an uninfected control (not recorded which).

This clonotype has at least ten counts. V usage is TRBV5-1 and J usage is TRBJ2-5; possibly TRBD1 for D (6 bases). The CDR3 has 14 amino acids. V was clipped by 3 bases and J by 5 bases, with 14 bases between them. Germline V lookup: CDR1 SGHRS, CDR2 YFSETQ. CDR3 residues: CASSWRMRGETQYF. The CDR3 DNA is TGCGCCAGCAGCTGGAGGATGAGGGGGGAGACCCAGTACTTC.

The rearrangement links TRBV6-2 or TRBV6-3 to TRBJ2-3; 8 bases align to TRBD2. The germline CDR1 and CDR2 sequences are MNHEY and SVGEGT. V lost 6 bases, J lost 2 bases, and 13 bases stayed unmatched. This CDR3 region has 17 residues. As DNA, the CDR3 is TGTGCCAGCAGCCCTGGGAGAAGCGGGGGATACACAGATACGCAGTATTTT. It specifies CASSPGRSGGYTDTQYF.

This clonotype came up a few times. CDR3: CASSLSSSGPPFNEKLFF. In DNA, the CDR3 is TGTGCCAGCAGTTTATCCTCCTCCGGACCGCCCTTTAATGAAAAACTGTTTTTT. The rearrangement links TRBV27 to TRBJ1-4; D is undetermined. Germline assignment: CDR1 MNHEY and CDR2 SMNVEV (reference sequence). This CDR3 region has 18 residues. Trimming took 0 bases from V and 4 from J, leaving 18 bases between them.

This clonotype was seen ten or more times. The chain uses TRBV18 and TRBJ2-7, with 8 bases lining up with TRBD1. CDR1 is KGHSH and CDR2 is LQKENI in the germline V gene. The CDR3 loop spans 16 amino acids. Losses at the gene ends were 6 bases for V and 0 bases for J; bases not matched to a gene: 10. CDR3 sequence: CASSTGQAISSYEQYF. The CDR3 region has the DNA TGTGCCAGCTCGACGGGACAGGCTATATCCTCCTACGAGCAGTACTTC.

Many counts were recorded for this clonotype. The chain is built from TRBV7-9 and TRBJ1-6, with a weak D call TRBD1 (5 bases). The V and J ends lost 4 bases and 3 bases respectively, with 22 bases between them. The CDR3 extends over 19 amino acids. Germline V gene lookup returns CDR1 SEHNR and CDR2 FQNEAQ (reference sequence). This CDR3 reads CASSSVGQFGTGYNSPLHF. The DNA for the CDR3 is TGTGCCAGCAGCTCCGTAGGACAATTCGGGACCGGCTATAATTCACCCCTCCACTTT.

In this sample, this clonotype turned up a few times. CDR3 DNA: TGTGCCAGTACCCTACAGGAGGGGGCTTCAAGCAATCAGCCCCAGCATTTT. Protein sequence: CASTLQEGASSNQPQHF. The chain has TRBV19 and TRBJ1-5; 7 bases are shared with TRBD1. Germline V gene lookup returns CDR1 LNHDA and CDR2 SQIVND (reference sequence). With V trimmed by 7 bases and J by 1 base, 13 bases remained unmatched. This CDR3 has 17 residues.

This clonotype has just a few counts. The chain carries TRBV12-3 or TRBV12-4 and TRBJ2-3; TRBD2 might be the D (6 bases). CDR3 length: 15 residues. V lost 8 bases and J 2 bases, leaving 17 bases between the germline ends. CDR3 bases: TGTGCCAGCTCAAAGGGCCGGGGGTTCACAGATACGCAGTATTTT. Residues: CASSKGRGFTDTQYF.

This clonotype was picked up a small number of times. The chain combines TRBV7-2 with TRBJ1-2; TRBD1 matches 8 bases. The junction had 3 bases not matched to a gene; V was cut back by 0 bases and J by 6 bases. The germline V gene encodes CDR1 SGHTA and CDR2 FQGNSA. This CDR3 is 14 amino acids long. CDR3 sequence: CASSLAETGDGYTF. The CDR3 DNA reads TGTGCCAGCAGCTTAGCGGAGACAGGGGATGGCTACACCTTC. Filled out from reference TRBV7-2 and TRBJ1-2, the complete variable domain reads GAGVSQSPSNKVTEKGKDVELRCDPISGHTALYWYRQSLGQGLEFLIYFQGNSAPDKSGLPSDRFSAERTGGSVSTLTIQRTQQEDSAVYLCASSLAETGDGYTFGSGTRLTVV.

The chain combines TRBV7-2 with TRBJ2-5, with 7 bases that match TRBD2. Germline CDR1 SGHTA, CDR2 FQGNSA. The CDR3 runs to 15 residues. V was clipped by 1 base and J by 4 bases; unmatched bases: 6. In nucleotides, the CDR3 is TGTGCCAGCAGCTTAGGCACGGGGGGAACAGAGACCCAGTACTTC. This codes for CASSLGTGGTETQYF.

The count of this clonotype is one. J is TRBJ2-3 and V is TRBV7-8; TRBD2 matches 12 bases. In germline, CDR1 is SGHVS, CDR2 FQNEAQ. The V gene end was trimmed by 6 bases and the J gene end by 6 bases; junction bases not matched to a gene: 13. The CDR3 is 17 amino acids. The CDR3 loop is CASSPLAGGLEDDTQYF. CDR3 in DNA: TGTGCCAGCAGTCCACTAGCGGGGGGCCTCGAAGATGATACGCAGTATTTT.

This clonotype was counted at least ten times. J is TRBJ1-2 and V is TRBV6-4; 7 bases map to TRBD1. Germline V gene data show CDR1 as MRHNA and CDR2 as SNTAGT. The CDR3 is made up of 15 amino acids. The V gene end was trimmed by 3 bases and the J gene end by 4 bases; junction bases not matched to a gene: 8. The CDR3, as DNA: TGTGCCAGCAGTGAGGACCCCGGGACAGCCTATGGCTACACCTTC. Its translation is CASSEDPGTAYGYTF.

This clonotype occurred many times. This rearrangement joins TRBV18 to TRBJ2-7, with D maybe TRBD2 (6 bases). In germline, CDR1 is KGHSH, CDR2 LQKENI. V dropped 3 bases and J dropped 3 bases, with 24 bases sitting between them. The CDR3 length is 18 residues. The chain's CDR3 is CASSPQPVGTRGDYEQYF. Here the CDR3 DNA reads TGTGCCAGCTCACCTCAACCCGTGGGGACGCGGGGCGACTACGAGCAGTACTTC. Full variable domain (missing parts from reference TRBV18 and TRBJ2-7): NAGVMQNPRHLVRRRGQEARLRCSPMKGHSHVYWYRQLPEEGLKFMVYLQKENIIDESGMPKERFSAEFPKEGPSILRIQQVVRGDSAAYFCASSPQPVGTRGDYEQYFGPGTRLTVT.

This chain uses TRBV12-3 or TRBV12-4 with TRBJ1-3; D is undetermined. V lost 8 bases and J 9 bases, leaving 17 bases between the germline ends. CDR3 length equals 13 residues. The CDR3 sequence: CASSSGPKATIYF. The DNA of the CDR3 is TGTGCCAGCTCCTCGGGCCCCAAGGCCACCATATATTTT.

V and J are TRBV25-1 and TRBJ2-7; D gene ambiguous. Trimming took off 2 bases at V and 3 bases at J, with 8 bases between the two ends. The CDR3 length is 13 residues. Germline CDR1 is MGHDK and CDR2 is SYGVNS. The CDR3 reads CASSEGTVYEQYF. The CDR3 nucleotides are TGTGCCAGCAGTGAAGGTACCGTCTACGAGCAGTACTTC.

Many counts were recorded for this clonotype. V gene TRBV7-2 combines with J gene TRBJ1-1; D is perhaps TRBD1 (6 bases). The CDR3 has 15 amino acids. The V and J ends lost 6 bases and 4 bases respectively, with 18 bases between them. Germline V gives CDR1 SGHTA, CDR2 FQGNSA. The CDR3: CASSWRNRVGTEAFF. The CDR3 bases are TGTGCCAGCAGTTGGCGGAACAGGGTGGGCACTGAAGCTTTCTTT.

This clonotype appeared a few times. The chain links TRBV5-4 to TRBJ2-7, with D perhaps TRBD2 (6 bases). CDR1 and CDR2 from the germline V gene are SGHNT and YYREEE (reference sequence). The CDR3 covers 14 residues. Deletions cut 1 base from V and 6 bases from J, with 14 bases between. The CDR3 loop is CASSLSGEESEQYF. The CDR3 DNA reads TGTGCCAGCAGCTTGTCTGGGGAGGAGAGCGAGCAGTACTTC.

In this sample, this clonotype turned up many times. The chain carries TRBV7-8 and TRBJ1-3; D remains unclear. This CDR3 contains 14 residues. The ends were cut back, 5 bases at V and 2 bases at J, with 10 bases in the middle. Germline lookup yields CDR1 SGHVS and CDR2 FQNEAQ. This CDR3 is CASSIVQTGNTIYF. The CDR3 bases are TGTGCCAGCAGCATCGTTCAAACTGGAAACACCATATATTTT.

In its sample, this clonotype was seen many times. This sequence joins TRBV13 and TRBJ2-5, with 12 bases aligning to TRBD1. V shed 5 bases, J shed 4 bases, and the junction held 8 bases outside the gene matches. From germline, CDR1 is PRHDT and CDR2 FYEKMQ (reference sequence). This CDR3 comprises 16 residues. The CDR3 region is CASSAGGQGARETQYF. For the CDR3, the DNA is TGTGCCAGCAGCGCGGGGGGACAGGGGGCAAGAGAGACCCAGTACTTC.

This clonotype was counted ten times or more. The chain uses TRBV6-5 and TRBJ1-5, with D maybe TRBD1 (6 bases). Trimming took off 2 bases at V and 4 bases at J, with 9 bases between the two ends. The CDR3 extends over 14 amino acids. Germline V gene lookup returns CDR1 MNHEY and CDR2 SVGAGI. The CDR3 region has the DNA TGTGCCAGCAGTTACGGTACAGGGAATCAGCCCCAGCATTTT. Protein sequence: CASSYGTGNQPQHF.

This clonotype was seen a handful of times. The chain combines TRBV20-1 with TRBJ1-5; 8 bases match TRBD1. Per germline, CDR1 DFQATT and CDR2 SNEGSKA (reference sequence). The CDR3 sequence is 14 residues long. The V and J ends lost 0 bases and 7 bases, in that order; junction bases with no gene match: 5. The CDR3 sequence: CSAREGTGGQPQHF. In DNA form, the CDR3 reads TGCAGTGCTAGAGAAGGGACAGGAGGACAGCCCCAGCATTTT.

The sample holds many counts of this clonotype. DNA for the CDR3: TGTGCCAGCAGGCCTACTCCGGGACAGGGAGACAATGAGCAGTTCTTC. Translation gives CASRPTPGQGDNEQFF. The rearrangement uses TRBV7-6 and TRBJ2-1; 9 bases agree with TRBD1. The trim removed 6 bases at V and 5 bases at J, leaving 11 bases unmatched. CDR1 SGHVS and CDR2 FNYEAQ come from the germline V gene. CDR3 size: 16 residues.

The chain uses TRBV29-1 and TRBJ1-1, with D uncertain. The germline CDR1 and CDR2 sequences are SQVTM and ANQGSEA. The CDR3 loop spans 12 amino acids. V lost 5 bases to trimming and J lost 0 bases, with 7 bases between them. The CDR3 loop is CSVSLVNTEAFF. DNA of the CDR3: TGCAGCGTTAGTTTGGTGAACACTGAAGCTTTCTTT.

This chain connects TRBV5-6 to TRBJ1-2; maybe TRBD1 (5 bases). Germline V lookup: CDR1 SGHDT, CDR2 YYEEEE. The CDR3 is 12 amino acids. Deletions cut 1 base from V and 6 bases from J, with 7 bases between. This chain's CDR3 is CASSLRGHGYTF. Here the CDR3 DNA reads TGTGCCAGCAGCTTGAGGGGCCATGGCTACACCTTC. Full variable domain (rest looked up from reference TRBV5-6 and TRBJ1-2): DAGVTQSPTHLIKTRGQQVTLRCSPKSGHDTVSWYQQALGQGPQFIFQYYEEEERQRGNFPDRFSGHQFPNYSSELNVNALLLGDSALYLCASSLRGHGYTFGSGTRLTVV.

V usage is TRBV30 and J usage is TRBJ1-2; D is undetermined. The CDR3 runs 12 residues. The V and J ends lost 5 bases and 4 bases respectively, with 11 bases between them. Per germline, CDR1 GTSNPN and CDR2 SVGIG (reference sequence). The DNA of the CDR3 is TGTGCCTGGGTCGGTGGAATCTATGGCTACACCTTC. Its protein is CAWVGGIYGYTF.

There are many counts of this clonotype. V is TRBV11-2 and J is TRBJ2-1; D not resolved. Trimming cost V 8 bases and J 14 bases, with 22 bases left between them. The CDR3 is 13 amino acids. Germline V lookup: CDR1 SGHAT, CDR2 FQNNGV. This CDR3 reads CASVQDQLMRKFF. CDR3 DNA sequence: TGTGCCAGCGTCCAGGACCAACTAATGAGGAAGTTCTTC. The entire variable domain, with the rest obtained from reference TRBV11-2 and TRBJ2-1, is as follows: EAGVAQSPRYKIIEKRQSVAFWCNPISGHATLYWYQQILGQGPKLLIQFQNNGVVDDSQLPKDRFSAERLKGVDSTLKIQPAKLEDSAVYLCASVQDQLMRKFFGPGTRLTVL.

The chain joins TRBV29-1 to TRBJ2-3; the D gene is possibly TRBD2 (5 bases). V lost 7 bases to trimming and J lost 2 bases, with 16 bases between them. The length of the CDR3 is 14 residues. Germline V gene data show CDR1 as SQVTM and CDR2 as ANQGSEA. The DNA of the CDR3 is TGCAGCGCCGCCGGAGGATTTGTCACAGATACGCAGTATTTT. Translation gives CSAAGGFVTDTQYF.

This rearrangement joins TRBV5-8 to TRBJ2-7, with D uncertain. The V end was cut by 3 bases, the J end by 6 bases, with 7 bases between. Per germline, CDR1 SGHTS and CDR2 YDEGEE. CDR3 length: 11 residues. The CDR3 sequence: CASSSRVEQYF. CDR3 coding DNA: TGTGCCAGCAGCTCACGGGTCGAGCAGTACTTC.

This clonotype was found many times. The chain's CDR3 is CASSTTGGEQQFF. Written as DNA, the CDR3 is TGTGCCAGCAGCACAACAGGGGGCGAGCAGCAGTTCTTC. The V call is TRBV7-9, the J call TRBJ2-1, with 9 bases fitting TRBD1. The ends lost 5 bases at V and 11 bases at J; junction bases unmatched: 7. CDR3 length: 13 residues. Germline loops: CDR1 SEHNR, CDR2 FQNEAQ (reference sequence).

In regard to this clonotype: A much larger clone is a single base away; this may be a read error. This chain links TRBV5-1 with TRBJ2-5; D tentatively reads TRBD1 or TRBD2 (7 bases each). Germline V gene lookup returns CDR1 SGHRS and CDR2 YFSETQ. There are 14 residues in the CDR3. CDR3 bases: TGCGCCGGCAGCTCTCAGGGGGGGCAAGAGACCCAGTACTTC. This encodes CAGSSQGGQETQYF.

This chain joins TRBV30 and TRBJ1-1; TRBD1 matches at 7 bases. Losses at the gene ends were 2 bases for V and 7 bases for J; bases not matched to a gene: 7. CDR1 and CDR2 from the germline V gene are GTSNPN and SVGIG (reference sequence). CDR3 length: 13 amino acids. This chain's CDR3 is CAWSPDRVSEAFF. As DNA, the CDR3 is TGTGCCTGGAGTCCCGACAGGGTTAGTGAAGCTTTCTTT.

This clonotype was observed a few times. The V gene is TRBV20-1, the J gene TRBJ1-2; D perhaps matches TRBD1 (5 bases). V was trimmed by 0 bases and J by 9 bases, leaving 17 bases between them. Germline V gene data show CDR1 as DFQATT and CDR2 as SNEGSKA (reference sequence). The CDR3 is 14 residues long. As DNA, the CDR3 is TGCAGTGCTAGAGATCCAGGGACCCTCCAAAGCTACACCTTC. Protein product: CSARDPGTLQSYTF.

The J gene is TRBJ1-4, the V gene TRBV20-1; D uncertain. This CDR3 has 11 residues. V lost 6 bases and J 7 bases, leaving 9 bases between the germline ends. Germline V gives CDR1 DFQATT, CDR2 SNEGSKA (reference sequence). CDR3 protein: CSALRSEKLFF. As DNA, the CDR3 is TGCAGTGCCCTGAGAAGTGAAAAACTGTTTTTT.